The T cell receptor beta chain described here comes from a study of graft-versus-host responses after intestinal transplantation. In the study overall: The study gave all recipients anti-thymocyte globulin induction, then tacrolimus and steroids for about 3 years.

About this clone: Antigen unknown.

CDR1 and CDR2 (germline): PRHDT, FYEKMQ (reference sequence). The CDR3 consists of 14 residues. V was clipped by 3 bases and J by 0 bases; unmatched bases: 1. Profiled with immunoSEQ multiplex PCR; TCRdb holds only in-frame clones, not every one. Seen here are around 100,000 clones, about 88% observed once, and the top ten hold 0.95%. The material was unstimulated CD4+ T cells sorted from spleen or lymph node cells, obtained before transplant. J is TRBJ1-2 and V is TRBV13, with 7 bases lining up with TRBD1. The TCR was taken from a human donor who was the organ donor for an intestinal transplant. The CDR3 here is CASSLDRTNYGYTF. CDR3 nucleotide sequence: TGTGCCAGCAGCTTGGACAGGACTAACTATGGCTACACCTTC.